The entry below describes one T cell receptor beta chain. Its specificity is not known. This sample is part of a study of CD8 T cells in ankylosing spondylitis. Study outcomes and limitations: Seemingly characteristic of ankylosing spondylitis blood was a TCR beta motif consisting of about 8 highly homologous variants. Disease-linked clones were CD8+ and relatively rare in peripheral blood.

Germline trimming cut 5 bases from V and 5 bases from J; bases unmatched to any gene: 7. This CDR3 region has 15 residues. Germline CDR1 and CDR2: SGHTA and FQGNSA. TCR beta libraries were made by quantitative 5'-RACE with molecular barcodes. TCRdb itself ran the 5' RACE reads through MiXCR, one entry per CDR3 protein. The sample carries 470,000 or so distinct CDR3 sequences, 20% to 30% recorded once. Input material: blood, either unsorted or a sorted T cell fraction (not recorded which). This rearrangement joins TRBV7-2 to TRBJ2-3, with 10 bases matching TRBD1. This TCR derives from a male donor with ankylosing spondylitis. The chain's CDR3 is CASSLPGTGVDTQYF. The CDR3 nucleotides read TGTGCCAGCAGCCTACCCGGGACAGGGGTAGATACGCAGTATTTT.